The rows below give T cell receptor beta chains drawn from one sample of a study of blood T cells in healthy people across ages. TCRdb passed the 5' RACE reads through MiXCR, listing each CDR3 protein once. This table holds 1.5 million to 2 million distinct CDR3 sequences, roughly 27% found once. Specimen: blood. Receptors were obtained from a woman aged 25 to 45 in good health. The CDR3 runs from the conserved cysteine through the conserved F or W. A D gene is named only where the DNA matches it firmly. Some rows have no size entry. The others give once, few or many, or a class for an expanded clone.

v_call	d_call	j_call	cdr3_length	clone_size	cdr3_aa	cdr3_nt
TRBV20-1	TRBD2	TRBJ2-1	19	NA	CSARDLTSGRALSYNEQFF	TGCAGTGCTAGAGATCTGACTAGCGGGAGGGCCCTCTCCTACAATGAGCAGTTCTTC
TRBV20-1	TRBD2	TRBJ2-5	14	NA	CSAPLAGNYNEQYF	TGCAGTGCTCCACTAGCGGGGAACTACAATGAGCAGTACTTC
TRBV4-3	NA	TRBJ2-1	16	many	CASSQGESDGYNEQFF	TGCGCCAGCAGCCAAGGAGAGTCGGACGGTTACAATGAGCAGTTCTTC
TRBV7-2	NA	TRBJ1-1	14	NA	CASSLDGRFTEAFF	TGTGCCAGCAGCTTAGACGGACGGTTCACTGAAGCTTTCTTT
TRBV7-2	NA	TRBJ2-1	13	NA	CASSLVPLCEQFF	TGTGCCAGCAGCTTAGTTCCCCTTTGTGAGCAGTTCTTC
TRBV25-1	NA	TRBJ1-4	16	NA	CASSEDKGPWNEKLFF	TGTGCCAGCAGTGAAGACAAGGGACCGTGGAATGAAAAACTGTTTTTT
TRBV6-4	TRBD2	TRBJ2-3	16	few	CANILGLATSTDTQYF	TGTGCCAACATACTGGGACTAGCGACTAGCACAGATACGCAGTATTTT
TRBV6-6	NA	TRBJ1-2	12	few	CAGSTEGHGYTF	TGTGCCGGCAGCACCGAGGGCCACGGCTACACCTTC
TRBV7-2	NA	TRBJ2-1	15	few	CASSLATRSSNEQFF	TGTGCCAGCAGCTTAGCCACTAGGTCGTCCAATGAGCAGTTCTTC
TRBV28	TRBD2	TRBJ2-7	15	many	CASFVAGDDVTEQYF	TGTGCCAGCTTCGTAGCGGGCGACGACGTAACCGAGCAGTACTTC
TRBV9	NA	TRBJ2-7	14	once	CTSSVAGSSYEQYF	TGTACCAGCAGCGTGGCAGGGAGCTCCTACGAGCAGTACTTC
TRBV6-2/TRBV6-3	NA	TRBJ2-7	13	NA	CASTLSSSYEQYF	TGTGCCAGCACTCTTTCAAGCTCCTACGAGCAGTACTTC
TRBV10-3	NA	TRBJ2-5	15	many	CAISEGRHTQETQYF	TGTGCCATCAGTGAGGGCAGACATACCCAAGAGACCCAGTACTTC
TRBV11-2	NA	TRBJ2-2	15	NA	CASSFGGANTGGLFF	TGTGCCAGCAGCTTCGGCGGTGCGAACACCGGGGGGCTGTTTTTT
TRBV3-1	NA	TRBJ2-1	13	few	CASSQYHYNEQFF	TGTGCCAGCAGCCAATACCACTACAATGAGCAGTTCTTC
TRBV20-1	NA	TRBJ2-1	14	NA	CSAQDRQVVFEQFF	TGCAGTGCTCAGGACCGCCAAGTCGTATTTGAGCAGTTCTTC
TRBV9	TRBD2	TRBJ2-2	17	NA	CASSGLGLAGKPGELFF	TGTGCCAGCAGTGGTCTGGGACTAGCGGGAAAGCCCGGGGAGCTGTTTTTT
TRBV6-5	TRBD1	TRBJ1-2	14	NA	CASSRQGGAYGYTF	TGTGCCAGCAGCCGACAGGGGGGAGCCTATGGCTACACCTTC
TRBV5-5	TRBD2	TRBJ2-7	16	NA	CASSLQAGVRFYEQYF	TGTGCCAGCAGCCTCCAAGCGGGGGTCCGGTTTTACGAGCAGTACTTC
TRBV12-3/TRBV12-4	NA	TRBJ2-1	15	many	CASSPGQGNYNEQFF	TGTGCCAGCAGTCCTGGACAAGGGAACTACAATGAGCAGTTCTTC
TRBV29-1	NA	TRBJ1-5	16	few	CSVGQRRQEGNQPQHF	TGCAGCGTGGGGCAGAGGAGACAGGAAGGCAATCAGCCCCAGCATTTT
TRBV12-3/TRBV12-4	NA	TRBJ2-7	14	NA	CASSSGTSYNEQYF	TGTGCCAGCTCGTCGGGGACCTCCTACAATGAGCAGTACTTC
TRBV24-1	NA	TRBJ1-1	13	NA	CATSGQMNTEAFF	TGTGCCACCAGTGGGCAAATGAACACTGAAGCTTTCTTT
TRBV19	NA	TRBJ2-6	16	NA	CASTAAFGSGANVLTF	TGTGCCAGTACCGCCGCTTTCGGCTCTGGGGCCAACGTCCTGACTTTC
TRBV4-3	NA	TRBJ1-1	15	few	CASSLDTTTDTEAFF	TGCGCCAGCAGCCTGGACACCACCACCGACACTGAAGCTTTCTTT
TRBV10-3	TRBD2	TRBJ2-1	14	NA	CAMRPGLASYEQFF	TGTGCCATGCGACCGGGACTAGCGTCCTATGAGCAGTTCTTC
TRBV6-6	NA	TRBJ2-7	13	NA	CASRGPGAYEQYF	TGTGCCAGCAGGGGGCCGGGGGCCTACGAGCAGTACTTC
TRBV6-2/TRBV6-3	TRBD2	TRBJ2-3	16	NA	CASSYSTAGITDTQYF	TGTGCCAGCAGTTACTCGACAGCGGGGATCACAGATACGCAGTATTTT
TRBV5-5	TRBD1	TRBJ2-2	16	NA	CASSFGDRENTGELFF	TGTGCCAGCAGCTTCGGTGACAGGGAGAACACCGGGGAGCTGTTTTTT
TRBV6-5	NA	TRBJ2-7	14	many	CATTPNTGSYEQYF	TGTGCCACAACCCCTAACACGGGTTCCTACGAGCAGTACTTC
TRBV6-1	NA	TRBJ1-2	14	NA	CASSDLTADYGYTF	TGTGCCAGCAGTGACTTGACCGCCGACTATGGCTACACCTTC
TRBV20-1	TRBD2	TRBJ2-7	16	NA	CSAREGLAGKAYEQYF	TGCAGTGCTAGAGAGGGACTAGCGGGAAAGGCCTACGAGCAGTACTTC
TRBV27	NA	TRBJ1-1	13	NA	CASRGLWYTEAFF	TGTGCCAGCCGTGGTCTTTGGTACACTGAAGCTTTCTTT
TRBV6-1	NA	TRBJ2-7	13	many	CASSESAQAEQYF	TGTGCCAGCAGTGAAAGCGCTCAGGCCGAGCAGTACTTC
TRBV9	NA	TRBJ2-4	14	NA	CASSSLASGNIQYF	TGTGCCAGCAGCTCCTTAGCATCGGGAAACATTCAGTACTTC
TRBV4-1	TRBD1	TRBJ2-2	15	few	CASSQPGQGMRKLFF	TGCGCCAGCAGCCAACCCGGACAGGGGATGCGGAAGCTGTTTTTT
TRBV19	TRBD1	TRBJ2-1	15	many	CASSIGQGFYNEQFF	TGTGCCAGTAGTATAGGACAGGGCTTCTACAATGAGCAGTTCTTC
TRBV29-1	TRBD1	TRBJ2-3	17	few	CSVAGTDARMSTDTQYF	TGCAGCGTGGCTGGGACAGACGCGCGTATGAGCACAGATACGCAGTATTTT
TRBV20-1	NA	TRBJ2-5	13	few	CSAGGGLGETQYF	TGCAGTGCTGGGGGTGGGCTGGGAGAGACCCAGTACTTC
TRBV12-3/TRBV12-4	TRBD1	TRBJ2-3	15	NA	CASERGTGGADTQYF	TGTGCCAGCGAGAGGGGGACAGGGGGCGCAGATACGCAGTATTTT
TRBV20-1	TRBD2	TRBJ2-7	15	few	CSATPGTSGSYEQYF	TGCAGTGCCACCCCAGGGACTAGCGGGAGCTACGAGCAGTACTTC